Below, 4 T cell receptor beta chains from the same sample are listed, as sequenced in a study of blood T cells in healthy people across ages (dated by TCRdb to between 2014 and 2017). The library was prepared using 5' RACE. The run used an Illumina HiSeq 2500. A second PCR of about 7 to 12 cycles was performed with a sample-barcoded 5' primer and a J-beta primer mix. Through fastp at Q25 and MiXCR, TCRdb rebuilt clones from the public reads, retaining in-frame beta chains. Merged by CDR3 protein, the rows form single entries marked with the most common genes and DNA. This sample holds 650,000 to 800,000 distinct CDR3 sequences; over 40% were observed only once. Roughly 13% of the sample is in the top ten clones. Source material: blood. The receptor source for this set is a woman of 80 years or more in good health.

The chain uses TRBV28 and TRBJ2-1; 9 bases match TRBD1. The CDR3 loop spans 15 amino acids. V gave up 6 bases and J gave up 6 bases; unmatched junction bases: 9. Germline assignment: CDR1 MDHEN and CDR2 SYDVKM. The CDR3 reads CASRAGTGITNEQFF. The CDR3 DNA sequence: TGTGCCAGCAGAGCCGGGACAGGGATAACCAATGAGCAGTTCTTC. Drawing the rest from reference TRBV28 and TRBJ2-1, the complete variable domain is DVKVTQSSRYLVKRTGEKVFLECVQDMDHENMFWYRQDPGLGLRLIYFSYDVKMKEKGDIPEGYSVSREKKERFSLILESASTNQTSMYLCASRAGTGITNEQFFGPGTRLTVL.

The CDR3 sequence: CATSSDTAVEQYF. As DNA, the CDR3 is TGTGCCACCAGCAGCGACACAGCGGTCGAGCAGTACTTC. The V call is TRBV15, the J call TRBJ2-4; the D gene is possibly TRBD2 (5 bases). With the DNA end fitting TRBJ2-7 better, the J assignment may be wrong. CDR1 LNHNV and CDR2 YYDKDF come from the germline V gene (reference sequence). CDR3 size: 13 residues.

Ten or more counts support this clonotype. The CDR3 DNA sequence: TGTGCCAGCAGCCTGACCCCCCGGCAGCCCCAGCATTTT. Amino acids: CASSLTPRQPQHF. The rearrangement joins TRBV6-6 to TRBJ1-5; D gene uncertain. Germline values: CDR1 MNHNY, CDR2 SVGAGI (reference sequence). This CDR3 region has 13 residues. Trimming took off 6 bases at V and 7 bases at J, with 13 bases between the two ends.

A few counts support this clonotype. This rearrangement joins TRBV9 to TRBJ2-7, with 7 bases identical to TRBD2. Germline CDR1 reads SGDLS; CDR2 reads YYNGEE. The CDR3 loop spans 14 amino acids. V shed 4 bases, J shed 7 bases, and the junction held 11 bases outside the gene matches. For the CDR3, the DNA is TGTGCCAGCAGCACACGAGCGGGACCGACTGAGCAGTACTTC. It codes for CASSTRAGPTEQYF. The full variable domain, in which reference TRBV9 and TRBJ2-7 provide the parts outside the CDR3, is DSGVTQTPKHLITATGQRVTLRCSPRSGDLSVYWYQQSLDQGLQFLIQYYNGEERAKGNILERFSAQQFPDLHSELNLSSLELGDSALYFCASSTRAGPTEQYFGPGTRLTVT.